Below, 25 T cell receptor beta chains from the same sample are listed, as sequenced in a study of shared clonotypes between healthy human individuals. Naivety among CD8 cells was defined by CD45RO negativity and positive CCR7 selection, thereby excluding terminally differentiated effector memory CD45RA+ cells. Only in-frame clones appear in the TCRdb table, and some are missing; sequencing was by immunoSEQ multiplex PCR. The sample lists about 580,000 clones, 95% to 98% seen once, with 0.25% to 0.35% in the top ten. The sample taken for sequencing was naive CD8+ T cells sorted from blood. These receptors were taken from a man aged 25-45 years in good health.

This clone was found once. The V gene is TRBV9, the J gene TRBJ2-5; D remains unclear. The CDR3 is 16 residues long. CDR1 is SGDLS and CDR2 is YYNGEE in the germline V gene. Between the trimmed V and J ends, which lost 3 bases and 4 bases, there was a span of 19 bases. CDR3: CASSGGSGSYGETQYF. The CDR3 DNA reads as TGTGCCAGCAGCGGTGGGTCTGGCAGTTATGGAGAGACCCAGTACTTC. The whole variable domain, filled in from reference TRBV9 and TRBJ2-5, reads DSGVTQTPKHLITATGQRVTLRCSPRSGDLSVYWYQQSLDQGLQFLIQYYNGEERAKGNILERFSAQQFPDLHSELNLSSLELGDSALYFCASSGGSGSYGETQYFGPGTRLLVL.

This clone was observed once. The chain employs TRBV6-5 and TRBJ1-1; D remains ambiguous. The CDR3 spans 14 residues. V lost 1 base and J 4 bases, leaving 10 bases between the germline ends. CDR1 is MNHEY, CDR2 SVGAGI, per germline. CDR3 sequence: CASSYYGLSTEAFF. The CDR3, as DNA: TGTGCCAGCAGTTACTACGGACTGAGCACTGAAGCTTTCTTT.

The genes are TRBV9 and TRBJ2-1; D possibly corresponds to TRBD1 (6 bases). This CDR3 is built from 17 residues. CDR1 and CDR2 from the germline V gene are SGDLS and YYNGEE. Between the trimmed V and J ends, which lost 0 bases and 3 bases, there was a span of 16 bases. The CDR3, as DNA: TGTGCCAGCAGCGTAGTATCACCTGGACAGCTCTACAATGAGCAGTTCTTC. Its protein product is CASSVVSPGQLYNEQFF.

This rearrangement joins TRBV4-3 to TRBJ2-1; D remains unclear. Germline CDR1 LGHNA, CDR2 YSLEER. The CDR3 covers 16 residues. Trimming cost V 0 bases and J 0 bases, with 9 bases left between them. CDR3 bases: TGCGCCAGCAGCCAAGATGGGGTCAGCTCCTACAATGAGCAGTTCTTC. As protein: CASSQDGVSSYNEQFF.

For this clone: The same CDR3 is also encoded by other DNA sequences in this sample. The chain combines TRBV2 with TRBJ2-1; D perhaps matches TRBD2 (5 bases). There are 10 residues in the CDR3. Germline V lookup: CDR1 SNHLY, CDR2 FYNNEI. V was shortened by 6 bases and J by 8 bases, with 5 bases between the two germline ends. Here the CDR3 reads CASRGDEQFF. CDR3 DNA sequence: TGTGCCAGCAGGGGAGATGAGCAGTTCTTC.

The genes are TRBV5-1 and TRBJ1-1; 8 positions match TRBD1. With 6 bases clipped from V and 6 bases from J, the junction kept 4 bases outside the gene matches. Germline CDR1 reads SGHRS; CDR2 reads YFSETQ. The length of the CDR3 is 12 residues. CDR3 DNA: TGCGCCAGCATTTCAGGGGGCTCTGAAGCTTTCTTT. The encoded protein is CASISGGSEAFF.

This clone was detected only once. The J gene is TRBJ2-2, the V gene TRBV5-4; 7 nucleotides align to TRBD2. The CDR3 is 14 amino acids. CDR1 and CDR2 from the germline V gene are SGHNT and YYREEE (reference sequence). V lost 7 bases, J lost 4 bases, and 7 bases stayed unmatched. The CDR3: CASSPGLSTGELFF. DNA of the CDR3: TGTGCCAGCTCACCGGGACTAAGCACCGGGGAGCTGTTTTTT.

J is TRBJ2-1 and V is TRBV7-9, with 7 bases matching TRBD2. Germline V gene sequence: CDR1 SEHNR, CDR2 FQNEAQ (reference sequence). This CDR3 comprises 14 residues. Trimming at V came to 4 bases and at J to 2 bases, leaving 2 bases not matched to a gene. The CDR3 spells CASSSRGTYNEQFF. The CDR3 coding sequence is TGTGCCAGCAGCTCGCGGGGGACCTACAATGAGCAGTTCTTC.

This clone was recorded only once. This chain uses TRBV27 with TRBJ2-7; possible D gene TRBD2, 5 bases. V gave up 6 bases and J gave up 4 bases, with 7 bases separating them. The CDR3 runs 11 residues. CDR1 and CDR2 from the germline V gene are MNHEY and SMNVEV (reference sequence). The CDR3 sequence: CASRSGYEQYF. The CDR3 DNA is TGTGCCAGCAGATCGGGGTACGAGCAGTACTTC.

The chain uses TRBV5-4 and TRBJ2-7; unclear D gene. The V and J ends lost 5 bases and 3 bases respectively, with 18 bases between them. The CDR3 is made up of 15 amino acids. The V gene's germline CDR1 is SGHNT and CDR2 YYREEE (reference sequence). This CDR3 reads CASSDGDSTFYEQYF. The CDR3 region has the DNA TGTGCCAGCAGTGATGGGGATTCAACCTTCTACGAGCAGTACTTC.

The gene calls are TRBV4-3 and TRBJ1-1; no firm D call. Germline V gene lookup returns CDR1 LGHNA and CDR2 YSLEER. Trimming removed 1 base from V and 1 base from J, with 13 bases in between. This CDR3 contains 16 residues. The CDR3 sequence is CASSQGWKERNTEAFF. The DNA of the CDR3 is TGCGCCAGCAGCCAAGGGTGGAAAGAAAGGAACACTGAAGCTTTCTTT.

The rearrangement uses TRBV27 and TRBJ2-7; the match to TRBD2 covers 8 bases. Trimming took 0 bases from V and 0 from J; bases not matched to a gene: 10. The CDR3 covers 18 residues. The germline V gene encodes CDR1 MNHEY and CDR2 SMNVEV (reference sequence). CDR3 protein: CASSLSGATSGSSYEQYF. The CDR3 DNA is TGTGCCAGCAGTTTATCCGGCGCCACTAGCGGAAGCTCCTACGAGCAGTACTTC.

This sequence joins TRBV11-2 and TRBJ2-5; D is unclear. V dropped 2 bases and J dropped 2 bases, with 6 bases sitting between them. The CDR3 contains 13 residues. From germline, CDR1 is SGHAT and CDR2 FQNNGV. The CDR3 sequence: CASSLWGQETQYF. The CDR3 DNA is TGTGCCAGCAGCTTATGGGGACAAGAGACCCAGTACTTC.

The chain couples TRBV13 to TRBJ2-1, with 7 bases identical to TRBD2. The CDR3 totals 15 residues. V trimming: 6 bases; J trimming: 7 bases; junction bases outside the gene matches: 12. From germline, CDR1 is PRHDT and CDR2 FYEKMQ (reference sequence). As DNA, the CDR3 is TGTGCCAGCAGTCTAGAACTAGCGAGCCGGAATGAGCAGTTCTTC. Protein product: CASSLELASRNEQFF.

Of note for this clone: Different DNA sequences within this sample yield the same CDR3. The J gene is TRBJ1-5, the V gene TRBV5-4; D unclear. This CDR3 contains 14 residues. Germline CDR1 is SGHNT and CDR2 is YYREEE (reference sequence). Trimming left V 0 bases short and J 1 base short, with 5 bases between. The chain's CDR3 is CASSLGGSNQPQHF. Written as DNA, the CDR3 is TGTGCCAGCAGCTTGGGAGGAAGCAATCAGCCCCAGCATTTT.

This chain joins TRBV29-1 and TRBJ2-2; D ambiguous. There are 17 residues in the CDR3. V lost 6 bases, J lost 2 bases, and 22 bases lay in between. Looked up from germline, CDR1 is SQVTM and CDR2 is ANQGSEA. CDR3 loop: CSVPLWSSISNTGELFF. The CDR3 nucleotides read TGCAGCGTACCCCTTTGGTCCAGTATCTCCAACACCGGGGAGCTGTTTTTT.

On this clone: Other DNA sequences in the sample encode the same CDR3. The chain carries TRBV28 and TRBJ1-1, with unresolved D. The CDR3 runs 13 residues. The germline CDR1 and CDR2 sequences are MDHEN and SYDVKM. V was trimmed by 2 bases and J by 1 base, leaving 5 bases between them. The CDR3 spells CASSLAGNTEAFF. The CDR3 coding sequence is TGTGCCAGCAGTTTAGCGGGGAACACTGAAGCTTTCTTT.

The gene calls are TRBV27 and TRBJ2-2; D ambiguous. V lost 3 bases to trimming and J lost 7 bases, with 15 bases between them. Germline V gene lookup returns CDR1 MNHEY and CDR2 SMNVEV (reference sequence). The CDR3 totals 15 residues. CDR3 nucleotide sequence: TGTGCCAGCAGTTTCCAGCCAACGTACTTCGGGGAGCTGTTTTTT. Translation: CASSFQPTYFGELFF.

V and J are TRBV5-1 and TRBJ2-7, with unresolved D. V was pared by 0 bases and J by 4 bases, with 11 bases between. There are 14 residues in the CDR3. CDR1 and CDR2 from the germline V gene are SGHRS and YFSETQ. The CDR3 loop is CASSLVAGSYEQYF. The CDR3 DNA is TGCGCCAGCAGCTTGGTAGCAGGTTCGTACGAGCAGTACTTC.

This clone has just one count. The chain has TRBV14 and TRBJ1-2, with D maybe TRBD1 (6 bases). V was shortened by 3 bases and J by 5 bases, with 10 bases between the two germline ends. Germline V gene data show CDR1 as SGHDN and CDR2 as FVKESK. CDR3 length equals 13 residues. DNA for the CDR3: TGTGCCAGCAGCCACGGGCAGGGGTATGGCTACACCTTC. It codes for CASSHGQGYGYTF.

The chain recombines TRBV7-9 with TRBJ1-2; D remains unclear. V was pared by 5 bases and J by 1 base, with 11 bases between. This CDR3 is built from 14 residues. CDR1 and CDR2 (germline): SEHNR, FQNEAQ (reference sequence). In DNA, the CDR3 is TGTGCCAGCAGCAGATTTAGTGGTAACTATGGCTACACCTTC. This codes for CASSRFSGNYGYTF.

The chain carries TRBV7-9 and TRBJ2-1; no reliable D call. This CDR3 region has 17 residues. V lost 5 bases to trimming and J lost 6 bases, with 23 bases between them. In germline, CDR1 is SEHNR, CDR2 FQNEAQ (reference sequence). The CDR3 protein is CASSPSPGLPTSNEQFF. DNA for the CDR3: TGTGCCAGCAGCCCTTCCCCTGGCCTTCCTACATCCAATGAGCAGTTCTTC.

This clone was detected only once. This chain joins TRBV30 and TRBJ2-3, with 9 bases that match TRBD2. The CDR3 contains 14 residues. The trim removed 7 bases at V and 2 bases at J, leaving 7 bases unmatched. Germline-derived CDR1 and CDR2 are GTSNPN and SVGIG (reference sequence). CDR3 DNA: TGTGCCTACGAGGCGGGAGGGAACACAGATACGCAGTATTTT. Amino acids: CAYEAGGNTDTQYF.

In regard to this clone: Other nucleotide sequences in the sample specify the same CDR3. The chain has TRBV27 and TRBJ2-2; D is unclear. There are 13 residues in the CDR3. CDR1 is MNHEY and CDR2 is SMNVEV in the germline V gene (reference sequence). Trimming removed 5 bases from V and 2 bases from J, with 6 bases in between. CDR3 residues: CASSLLNTGELFF. In nucleotides, the CDR3 is TGTGCCAGCAGTCTTCTAAACACCGGGGAGCTGTTTTTT.

The rearrangement uses TRBV7-2 and TRBJ2-5, with D possibly called TRBD1 or TRBD2 (7 bases each). V was clipped by 0 bases and J by 5 bases, with 16 bases between them. This CDR3 region has 16 residues. Germline loops: CDR1 SGHTA, CDR2 FQGNSA. The chain's CDR3 is CASSLAGRGQWETQYF. In DNA, the CDR3 is TGTGCCAGCAGCTTAGCGGGGAGGGGGCAATGGGAGACCCAGTACTTC.